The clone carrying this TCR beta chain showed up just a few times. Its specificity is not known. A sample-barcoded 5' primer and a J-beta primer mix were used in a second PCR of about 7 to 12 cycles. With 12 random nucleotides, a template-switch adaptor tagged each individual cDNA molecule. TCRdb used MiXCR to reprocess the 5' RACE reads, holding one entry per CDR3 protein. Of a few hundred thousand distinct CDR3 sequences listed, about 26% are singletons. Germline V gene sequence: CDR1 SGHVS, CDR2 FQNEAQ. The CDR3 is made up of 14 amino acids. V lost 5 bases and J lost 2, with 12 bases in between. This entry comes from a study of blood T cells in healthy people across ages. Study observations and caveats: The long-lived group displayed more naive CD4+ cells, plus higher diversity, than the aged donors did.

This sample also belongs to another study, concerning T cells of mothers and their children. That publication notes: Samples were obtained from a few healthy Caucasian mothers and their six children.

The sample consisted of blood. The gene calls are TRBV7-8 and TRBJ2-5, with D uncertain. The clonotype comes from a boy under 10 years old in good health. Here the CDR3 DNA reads TGTGCCAGCAGCCAAGTGACATTTCAAGAGACCCAGTACTTC. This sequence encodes CASSQVTFQETQYF.